This TCR beta chain comes out of a study of CD4 T cells in relation to SARS-CoV-2 and coronaviruses. Across the study: PBMCs were cultured with antigen for roughly 11 days before TCR beta sequencing.

Comment on this clone: Its target is not known.

Before the COVID-19 pandemic, during about 2010-2018, CD4+ T cells were taken from unexposed donors. The cells were cultured for 9 to 11 days before CD4+ T cells were isolated. Sequencing was performed with immunoSEQ multiplex PCR; in TCRdb, only in-frame clones are kept and a portion is missing. The sample comprises roughly 15,000 clones, around 80% of which are singletons, and 25% to 35% rests with the top ten. From germline, CDR1 is MNHEY and CDR2 SVGAGI. The CDR3 runs 14 residues. V shed 6 bases and J shed 4 bases, with 15 bases lying between them. Sequencing was done on a sample of CD4+ T cells from PBMCs, cultured in vitro. The V and J genes are TRBV6-5 and TRBJ1-2; perhaps TRBD1 as D (6 bases). The receptor was derived from a human donor in good health. Written as DNA, the CDR3 is TGTGCCAGCAGGACTTACCCGGGGGCCTATGGCTACACCTTC. It is translated as CASRTYPGAYGYTF.